This TCR beta chain was identified during a study of long-term antiretroviral therapy in people with HIV. Study-wide results and caveats: Diversity rose after ART but stayed below transplant donor controls.

Each donor provided at least one pre-ART PBMC sample and at least two post-ART PBMC samples. People in the study who had HIV all got their treatment in the United States. Run at survey level, the immunoSEQ assay was version v3.0. Samples were sequenced targeting roughly 40,000-50,000 T-cell genomes each. Data came from immunoSEQ multiplex PCR; TCRdb stores just in-frame clones and leaves some out. Here the sample spans tens of thousands of clones, under 80% being singletons. This clone was picked up one time. Its target is unknown. Germline values: CDR1 LGHNA, CDR2 YNFKEQ. The V gene end was trimmed by 2 bases and the J gene end by 0 bases; junction bases not matched to a gene: 2. The CDR3 has 15 amino acids.

The TCR was taken from a woman aged 40 to 50 with HIV. V usage is TRBV4-2 and J usage is TRBJ1-1, with TRBD1 matching over 8 bases. The sequences come from unsorted PBMCs, collected 0.5 years after starting antiretroviral therapy. The CDR3 spells CASSQPDRVNTEAFF. The CDR3 DNA reads TGTGCCAGCAGCCAACCGGACAGGGTGAACACTGAAGCTTTCTTT.